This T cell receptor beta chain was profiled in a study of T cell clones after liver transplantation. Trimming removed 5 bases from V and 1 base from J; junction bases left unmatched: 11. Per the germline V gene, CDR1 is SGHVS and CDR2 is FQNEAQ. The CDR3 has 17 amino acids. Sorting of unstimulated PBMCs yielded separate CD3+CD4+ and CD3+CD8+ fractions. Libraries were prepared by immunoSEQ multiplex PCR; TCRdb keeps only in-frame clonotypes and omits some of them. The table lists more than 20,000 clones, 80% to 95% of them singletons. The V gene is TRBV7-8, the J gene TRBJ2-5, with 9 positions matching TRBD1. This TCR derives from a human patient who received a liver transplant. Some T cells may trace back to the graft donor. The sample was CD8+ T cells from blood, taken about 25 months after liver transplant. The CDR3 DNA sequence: TGTGCCAGCAGCGCCGACGGGGGACAGGGTTTCCAAGAGACCCAGTACTTC. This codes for CASSADGGQGFQETQYF. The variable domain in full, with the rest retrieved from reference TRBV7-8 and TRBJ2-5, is GAGVSQSPRYKVAKRGQDVALRCDPISGHVSLFWYQQALGQGPEFLTYFQNEAQLDKSGLPSDRFFAERPEGSVSTLKIQRTQQEDSAVYLCASSADGGQGFQETQYFGPGTRLLVL.